This entry is about one T cell receptor beta chain. Antigen unknown. This record comes from a study of OX40 agonist ivuxolimab in advanced cancers. Background on the study: A partial response was reached by three patients: one with hepatocellular carcinoma and two with cutaneous melanoma.

CDR1 PRHDT and CDR2 FYEKMQ come from the germline V gene (reference sequence). V shed 0 bases and J shed 7 bases, with 13 bases lying between them. The CDR3 has 14 residues. Assay: immunoSEQ multiplex PCR; the TCRdb copy retains only in-frame clones and omits some. The sample lists 70,000 to 95,000 clones, roughly 91% occurring once. Patients were ineligible given autoimmune disease history or systemic immunosuppression. Findings and caveats of the study: CD4+ T cells averaged fewer expanded clones than CD8+ T cells. Circulating CD4+ and CD8+ T cells showed clonal expansion by week 6 at 0.1 to 3.0 mg/kg.

The rearrangement uses TRBV13 and TRBJ2-7; no reliable D call. The origin of this receptor is an adult with an advanced solid tumor such as melanoma, head and neck, liver or kidney cancer. Sequencing was performed on CD4+ or CD8+ T cells sorted from blood, taken in a trial of the OX40 agonist ivuxolimab. The CDR3 loop reads CASSLGPYTGEQYF. DNA of the CDR3: TGTGCCAGCAGCTTAGGCCCTTATACCGGTGAGCAGTACTTC.